These 30 T cell receptor beta chains were all obtained from the same sample, sequenced in a study of T cells in Graves' hyperthyroidism and ophthalmopathy. Template material for amplifying TCR beta CDR3 regions consisted of RNA transcripts. Carried out on the TCR CDR3, a first-round RT-PCR used the HTBI primer set. TCRdb re-derived calls from the multiplex PCR reads in MiXCR, one entry per CDR3 protein. The sample yields approximately 430,000 distinct CDR3 sequences, roughly 14% seen once. The source material was blood. These receptors all stem from a man between 18 and 35 years old with Graves' ophthalmopathy.

This clonotype has ten or more counts. The V call is TRBV3-1, the J call TRBJ1-2; the D gene is possibly TRBD1 (6 bases). Trimming removed 3 bases from V and 6 bases from J, with 14 bases in between. The CDR3 has 14 residues. Germline V gene lookup returns CDR1 LGHDT and CDR2 YNNKEL (reference sequence). CDR3 nucleotide sequence: TGTGCCAGCAGCCAGTCCGGGGACAACGATGGCTACACCTTC. This sequence encodes CASSQSGDNDGYTF.

This clonotype was detected many times. V gene TRBV2 combines with J gene TRBJ2-7, with 8 positions matching TRBD1. The CDR3 covers 15 residues. Germline V lookup: CDR1 SNHLY, CDR2 FYNNEI. The V and J ends lost 5 bases and 2 bases, in that order; junction bases with no gene match: 8. For the CDR3, the DNA is TGTGCCAGCAGTACGCCGGACAGGGATGCCTACGAGCAGTACTTC. This encodes CASSTPDRDAYEQYF.

With respect to this clonotype: Because it lacks the conserved phenylalanine or tryptophan at the end, this CDR3 is likely a read error. V gene TRBV12-3 or TRBV12-4 combines with J gene TRBJ1-2; D perhaps matches TRBD1 (6 bases). V gave up 1 base and J gave up 1 base, with 16 bases separating them. The CDR3 runs 17 residues. CDR3 loop: CASSLGLRTVNNYGYTL. CDR3 nucleotide sequence: TGTGCCAGCAGTTTAGGATTGAGGACAGTCAATAACTATGGCTACACCCTC.

The rearrangement links TRBV19 to TRBJ1-5; tentative D call: TRBD1 (5 bases). Germline CDR1 is LNHDA and CDR2 is SQIVND (reference sequence). The CDR3 has 14 amino acids. V was clipped by 4 bases and J by 3 bases, with 10 bases between them. CDR3 region: CASSNAGNNQPQHF. DNA of the CDR3: TGTGCCAGTAGTAACGCAGGGAACAATCAGCCCCAGCATTTT.

This clonotype was counted a few times. The chain links TRBV30 to TRBJ2-1; 9 nucleotides match TRBD2. Germline V gene sequence: CDR1 GTSNPN, CDR2 SVGIG (reference sequence). CDR3 length equals 19 residues. Trimming removed 0 bases from V and 2 bases from J; junction bases left unmatched: 14. The CDR3 sequence is CAWSVELAGYRAAYNEQFF. CDR3 coding DNA: TGTGCCTGGAGTGTGGAACTAGCGGGCTATAGGGCAGCCTACAATGAGCAGTTCTTC.

V is TRBV2 and J is TRBJ2-1; 11 bases agree with TRBD2. With 6 bases clipped from V and 6 bases from J, the junction kept 10 bases outside the gene matches. CDR1 is SNHLY and CDR2 is FYNNEI in the germline V gene. The CDR3 length is 16 residues. The CDR3 loop reads CASSSKGGLAANEQFF. In DNA form, the CDR3 reads TGTGCCAGCAGCTCGAAAGGGGGACTAGCGGCCAATGAGCAGTTCTTC.

V is TRBV14 and J is TRBJ1-1; D might be TRBD1 (5 bases). The ends were cut back, 2 bases at V and 3 bases at J, with 25 bases in the middle. CDR3 length: 19 amino acids. Germline V gene data show CDR1 as SGHDN and CDR2 as FVKESK. The CDR3: CASSQIPPGQPVRDTEAFF. The CDR3 DNA reads TGTGCCAGCAGCCAAATCCCCCCGGGGCAGCCGGTCAGGGACACTGAAGCTTTCTTT.

This clonotype was seen repeatedly, ten times or more. The gene calls are TRBV24-1 and TRBJ2-7, with D tentatively TRBD2 (6 bases). In germline, CDR1 is KGHDR, CDR2 SFDVKD. This CDR3 has 12 amino acids. The germline V and J ends were trimmed by 5 bases and 2 bases, with 6 bases remaining between them. The CDR3 DNA is TGTGCCACCAGTGGCGGGACCTACGAGCAGTACTTC. The encoded protein is CATSGGTYEQYF.

In regard to this clonotype: A read error is possible here, since a much larger clone lies one base away. The CDR3 DNA reads TGTGCCAGCAGTTACTCCGCCTCGGGGGTCGATGGCTACACCTTC. Encoded protein: CASSYSASGVDGYTF. The chain has TRBV6-5 and TRBJ1-2, with D perhaps TRBD1 (5 bases). CDR1 and CDR2 (germline): MNHEY, SVGAGI. Trimming took off 0 bases at V and 6 bases at J, with 14 bases between the two ends. The CDR3 runs to 15 residues.

This clonotype was detected ten times or more. This rearrangement joins TRBV7-8 to TRBJ1-5; D not certain. Per the germline V gene, CDR1 is SGHVS and CDR2 is FQNEAQ. V was clipped by 1 base and J by 2 bases, with 6 bases between them. The CDR3 is made up of 14 amino acids. The CDR3 protein is CASSLDAGNQPQHF. In nucleotides, the CDR3 is TGTGCCAGCAGCTTAGATGCAGGCAATCAGCCCCAGCATTTT.

This clonotype was counted ten times or more. The chain links TRBV20-1 to TRBJ2-1; D is perhaps TRBD2 (6 bases). Germline CDR1 is DFQATT and CDR2 is SNEGSKA (reference sequence). This CDR3 contains 14 residues. Trimming pared 6 bases from V and 4 bases from J, leaving 16 bases between. CDR3 residues: CSANPGLYYNEQFF. CDR3 nucleotide sequence: TGCAGTGCAAATCCGGGACTTTATTACAATGAGCAGTTCTTC.

This clonotype appeared many times. The chain uses TRBV9 and TRBJ2-3; 12 bases line up with TRBD2. Germline V gene data show CDR1 as SGDLS and CDR2 as YYNGEE. This CDR3 is 20 amino acids long. J was trimmed by 0 bases and V by 1 base; bases with no gene match: 12. CDR3 coding DNA: TGTGCCAGCAGCGTACGATCCCTAGCGGGGGGGGGATCTAGCACAGATACGCAGTATTTT. Protein: CASSVRSLAGGGSSTDTQYF. Full variable domain (rest looked up from reference TRBV9 and TRBJ2-3): DSGVTQTPKHLITATGQRVTLRCSPRSGDLSVYWYQQSLDQGLQFLIQYYNGEERAKGNILERFSAQQFPDLHSELNLSSLELGDSALYFCASSVRSLAGGGSSTDTQYFGPGTRLTVL.

This clonotype has ten or more counts. V gene TRBV3-1 combines with J gene TRBJ2-7; 7 nucleotides line up with TRBD1. The CDR3 contains 12 residues. Germline V lookup: CDR1 LGHDT, CDR2 YNNKEL (reference sequence). With V trimmed by 7 bases and J by 5 bases, 5 bases remained unmatched. CDR3 in amino acids: CASTQTGNEQYF. In DNA, the CDR3 is TGTGCCAGCACCCAGACAGGGAACGAGCAGTACTTC.

This clonotype was detected many times. The chain has TRBV3-1 and TRBJ1-6, with no clear D. With 3 bases removed from V and 7 bases from J, the gap between germline ends came to 1 base. CDR3 length: 11 residues. In germline, CDR1 is LGHDT, CDR2 YNNKEL (reference sequence). CDR3 loop: CASSQNSPLHF. Written as DNA, the CDR3 is TGTGCCAGCAGCCAGAATTCACCCCTCCACTTT.

This clonotype was counted between two and nine times. The V call is TRBV6-4, the J call TRBJ2-2; possible D gene TRBD2, 5 bases. Trimming removed 0 bases at V and 5 bases at J, with 7 bases between. CDR1 MRHNA and CDR2 SNTAGT come from the germline V gene. The CDR3 totals 14 residues. The CDR3 region has the DNA TGTGCCAGCAGTGACTCCGGGGAGACCGGGGAGCTGTTTTTT. It encodes CASSDSGETGELFF.

This clonotype showed up many times. The chain carries TRBV3-1 and TRBJ1-6; TRBD1 is a possible D gene (6 bases). The CDR3 covers 13 residues. V was pared by 10 bases and J by 4 bases, with 11 bases between. The germline CDR1 and CDR2 sequences are LGHDT and YNNKEL (reference sequence). The CDR3 reads CATRDNYNSPLHF. The CDR3 DNA reads TGTGCCACCCGGGACAATTATAATTCACCCCTCCACTTT.

This sequence joins TRBV11-2 and TRBJ1-1; D is unresolved. The CDR3 is 13 residues long. From germline, CDR1 is SGHAT and CDR2 FQNNGV. The V gene lost 6 bases and the J gene lost 0 bases, with 8 bases spanning the gap. This CDR3 reads CASSSDVNTEAFF. The CDR3 nucleotides read TGTGCCAGCAGTTCCGACGTGAACACTGAAGCTTTCTTT.

The chain has TRBV13 and TRBJ1-2, with TRBD1 as a possible D gene (5 bases). The CDR3 has 13 residues. Germline V lookup: CDR1 PRHDT, CDR2 FYEKMQ (reference sequence). Trimming took 5 bases from V and 4 from J, leaving 11 bases between them. CDR3 bases: TGTGCCAGCAGCCTCAGGGTCAGCTATGGCTACACCTTC. This codes for CASSLRVSYGYTF.

This clonotype was recorded many times. The chain is built from TRBV5-6 and TRBJ1-2; TRBD1 agrees at 8 bases. The CDR3 totals 15 residues. Germline CDR1 and CDR2: SGHDT and YYEEEE. Trimming cost V 0 bases and J 4 bases; bases outside gene matches: 5. CDR3: CASSLGAGGLYGYTF. CDR3 sequence (DNA): TGTGCCAGCAGCTTGGGGGCAGGGGGCCTCTATGGCTACACCTTC. The variable domain in full, completed from reference TRBV5-6 and TRBJ1-2, reads DAGVTQSPTHLIKTRGQQVTLRCSPKSGHDTVSWYQQALGQGPQFIFQYYEEEERQRGNFPDRFSGHQFPNYSSELNVNALLLGDSALYLCASSLGAGGLYGYTFGSGTRLTVV.

This clonotype came up many times. The chain combines TRBV5-1 with TRBJ1-4, with D hard to call. Between the trimmed V and J ends, which lost 3 bases and 0 bases, there was a span of 9 bases. Germline V gene lookup returns CDR1 SGHRS and CDR2 YFSETQ. The CDR3 consists of 15 residues. The CDR3 here is CASSWTPATNEKLFF. CDR3 in DNA: TGCGCCAGCAGCTGGACTCCTGCAACTAATGAAAAACTGTTTTTT.

This chain joins TRBV29-1 and TRBJ1-1; 7 bases match TRBD1. The CDR3 spans 11 residues. Germline V gene lookup returns CDR1 SQVTM and CDR2 ANQGSEA. After removal of 5 bases from V and 11 bases from J, the junction contained 8 bases not matched to a gene. The CDR3 reads CSVHRGGGAFF. The CDR3 bases are TGCAGCGTTCACAGGGGAGGGGGTGCTTTCTTT.

The chain links TRBV27 to TRBJ2-1, with TRBD1 identical over 10 bases. Unmatched junction bases numbered 3, after V lost 3 bases and J lost 4 bases. The CDR3 runs to 15 residues. CDR1 is MNHEY and CDR2 is SMNVEV in the germline V gene (reference sequence). The DNA of the CDR3 is TGTGCCAGCAGTTTCTGGACAGGGGGGTACAATGAGCAGTTCTTC. It encodes CASSFWTGGYNEQFF.

The chain combines TRBV5-1 with TRBJ1-4; D perhaps matches TRBD1 (5 bases). CDR3 length: 15 amino acids. The germline gives CDR1 SGHRS, CDR2 YFSETQ. The ends were cut back, 4 bases at V and 3 bases at J, with 13 bases in the middle. In DNA, the CDR3 is TGCGCCAGCAGCGCCGGGACCGGGCCTAATGAAAAACTGTTTTTT. Protein sequence: CASSAGTGPNEKLFF.

Many counts were recorded for this clonotype. This rearrangement joins TRBV11-3 to TRBJ2-3, with 15 bases identical to TRBD2. The V gene end was trimmed by 4 bases and the J gene end by 1 base; junction bases not matched to a gene: 6. The CDR3 extends over 18 amino acids. Per germline, CDR1 SGHNT and CDR2 YENEEA. CDR3 in DNA: TGTGCCAGCAGCTGGGGACTAGCGGGGGGCCTCCGCACAGATACGCAGTATTTT. It is translated as CASSWGLAGGLRTDTQYF.

This clonotype was found many times. The gene calls are TRBV7-3 and TRBJ2-7; D may be TRBD2 (6 bases). Trimming pared 0 bases from V and 4 bases from J, leaving 10 bases between. The CDR3 extends over 14 amino acids. CDR1 is SGHTA and CDR2 is FQGTGA in the germline V gene. Here the CDR3 DNA reads TGTGCCAGCAGCTTAACCGGGAGTGGGTACGAGCAGTACTTC. It is translated as CASSLTGSGYEQYF.

This clonotype occurred many times. This rearrangement joins TRBV20-1 to TRBJ1-5; D gene uncertain. This CDR3 region has 14 residues. The germline V and J ends were trimmed by 6 bases and 5 bases, with 17 bases remaining between them. Per the germline V gene, CDR1 is DFQATT and CDR2 is SNEGSKA (reference sequence). The CDR3 protein is CSAPREVWDQPQHF. CDR3 nucleotides: TGCAGTGCCCCCCGGGAGGTTTGGGATCAGCCCCAGCATTTT.

The CDR3 sequence: CASSPEESTGNEQFF. In nucleotides, the CDR3 is TGCGCCAGCAGCCCAGAAGAGTCAACAGGGAATGAGCAGTTCTTC. The chain recombines TRBV4-1 with TRBJ2-1, with TRBD1 as a possible D gene (6 bases). CDR1 MGHRA and CDR2 YSYEKL come from the germline V gene. The CDR3 extends over 15 amino acids. V lost 4 bases and J 7 bases, leaving 17 bases between the germline ends.

The CDR3 bases are TGTGCCAGCAGGGGGATATCCTACGAGCAGTACTTC. This encodes CASRGISYEQYF. This sequence joins TRBV6-1 and TRBJ2-7; D unresolved. There are 12 residues in the CDR3. Trimming left V 6 bases short and J 1 base short, with 7 bases between. The V gene's germline CDR1 is MNHNS and CDR2 SASEGT.

As for this clonotype: An end of the junction differs from the germline gene, which may be a read error. This sequence joins TRBV27 and TRBJ1-2; tentatively, D is TRBD1 (6 bases). The CDR3 runs to 14 residues. Germline V CDR1 and CDR2: MNHEY, SMNVEV (reference sequence). The CDR3 DNA reads TGTGCCAACAGTTTAGGTCAGGGGAACTATGGCTACACCTTC. It yields the protein CANSLGQGNYGYTF.

The chain recombines TRBV7-3 with TRBJ2-2; TRBD2 aligns across 7 bases. The V segment lost 5 bases and the J segment 6 bases; nucleotides outside the gene matches: 12. The CDR3 totals 16 residues. The germline V gene encodes CDR1 SGHTA and CDR2 FQGTGA. The CDR3 DNA reads as TGTGCCAGCAGCCGCTGGGGGGGAGATCTAGCCGGGGAGCTGTTTTTT. Its translation: CASSRWGGDLAGELFF.